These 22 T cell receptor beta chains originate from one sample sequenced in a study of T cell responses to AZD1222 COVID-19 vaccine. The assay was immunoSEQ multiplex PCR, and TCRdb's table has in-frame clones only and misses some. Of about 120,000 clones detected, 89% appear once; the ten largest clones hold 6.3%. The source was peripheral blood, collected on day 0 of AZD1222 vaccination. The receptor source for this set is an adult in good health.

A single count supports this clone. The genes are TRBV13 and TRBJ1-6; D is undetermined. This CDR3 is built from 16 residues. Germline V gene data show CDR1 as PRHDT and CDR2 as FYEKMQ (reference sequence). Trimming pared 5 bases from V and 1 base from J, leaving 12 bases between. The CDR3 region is CASSAAQRSYNSPLHF. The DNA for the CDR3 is TGTGCCAGCAGCGCAGCCCAGCGATCCTATAATTCACCCCTCCACTTT.

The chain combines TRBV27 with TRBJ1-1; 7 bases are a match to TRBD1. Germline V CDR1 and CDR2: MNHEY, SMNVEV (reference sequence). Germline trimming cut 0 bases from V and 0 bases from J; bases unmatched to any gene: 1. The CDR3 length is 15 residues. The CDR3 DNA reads TGTGCCAGCAGTTTATCACAGGGGATGAACACTGAAGCTTTCTTT. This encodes CASSLSQGMNTEAFF.

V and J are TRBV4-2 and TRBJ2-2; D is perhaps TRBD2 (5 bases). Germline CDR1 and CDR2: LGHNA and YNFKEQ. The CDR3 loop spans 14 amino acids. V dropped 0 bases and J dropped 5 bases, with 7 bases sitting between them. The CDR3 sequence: CASSQDRETGELFF. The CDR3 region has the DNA TGTGCCAGCAGCCAAGATAGGGAGACCGGGGAGCTGTTTTTT.

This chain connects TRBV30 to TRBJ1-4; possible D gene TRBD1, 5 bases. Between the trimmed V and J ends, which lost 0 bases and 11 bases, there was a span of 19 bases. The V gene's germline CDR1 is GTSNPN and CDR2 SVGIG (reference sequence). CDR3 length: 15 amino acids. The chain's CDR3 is CAWSVPGRTVGKLFF. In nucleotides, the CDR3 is TGTGCCTGGAGTGTCCCGGGACGTACGGTGGGGAAACTGTTTTTT.

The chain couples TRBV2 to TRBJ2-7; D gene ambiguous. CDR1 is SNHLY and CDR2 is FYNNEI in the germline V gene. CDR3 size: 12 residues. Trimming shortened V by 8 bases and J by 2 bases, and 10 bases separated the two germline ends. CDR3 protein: CASSLYAYEQYF. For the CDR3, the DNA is TGTGCCAGCTCCCTGTACGCCTACGAGCAGTACTTC.

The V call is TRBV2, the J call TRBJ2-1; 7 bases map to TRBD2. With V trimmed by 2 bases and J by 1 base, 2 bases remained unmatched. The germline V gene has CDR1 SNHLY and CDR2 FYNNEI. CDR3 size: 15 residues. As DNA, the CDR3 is TGTGCCAGCAGTGAACTAGCGGCATCCTACAATGAGCAGTTCTTC. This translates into CASSELAASYNEQFF.

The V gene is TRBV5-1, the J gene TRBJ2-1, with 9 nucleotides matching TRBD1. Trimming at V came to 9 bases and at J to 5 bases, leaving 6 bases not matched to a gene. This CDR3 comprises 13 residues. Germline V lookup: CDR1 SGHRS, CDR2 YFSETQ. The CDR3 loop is CAIPGQGDNEQFF. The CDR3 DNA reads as TGCGCCATACCGGGACAGGGTGACAATGAGCAGTTCTTC.

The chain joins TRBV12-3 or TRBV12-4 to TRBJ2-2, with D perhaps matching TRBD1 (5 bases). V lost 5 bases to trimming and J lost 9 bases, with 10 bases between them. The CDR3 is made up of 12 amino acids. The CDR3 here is CASSRRDWELFF. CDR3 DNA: TGTGCCAGCAGTCGCAGGGATTGGGAGCTGTTTTTT.

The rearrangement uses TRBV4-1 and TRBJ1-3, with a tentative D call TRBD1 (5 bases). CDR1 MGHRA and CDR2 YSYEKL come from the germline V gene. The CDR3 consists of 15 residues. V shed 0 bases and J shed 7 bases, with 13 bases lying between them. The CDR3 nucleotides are TGCGCCAGCAGCCAAGACGGGGACCCGACCAACACCATATATTTT. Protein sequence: CASSQDGDPTNTIYF.

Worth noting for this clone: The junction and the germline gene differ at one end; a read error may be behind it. Written as DNA, the CDR3 is TGTGCCAGCAGCCCTAGCGGGGGGTTTGTAGATGCGCAGTATTTT. It encodes CASSPSGGFVDAQYF. The genes are TRBV3-1 (or the pseudogene TRBV3-2) and TRBJ2-3, with 11 bases lining up with TRBD2. Germline CDR1 is LGHDT and CDR2 is YNNKEL (reference sequence). This CDR3 has 15 residues.

The CDR3 DNA sequence: TGTGCCAGCAATACAGGCTACGAGCAGTACTTC. Encoded protein: CASNTGYEQYF. V gene TRBV6-6 combines with J gene TRBJ2-7; a weak D match, TRBD1 (5 bases). From germline, CDR1 is MNHNY and CDR2 SVGAGI (reference sequence). V shed 7 bases and J shed 3 bases, with 7 bases lying between them. CDR3 size: 11 residues.

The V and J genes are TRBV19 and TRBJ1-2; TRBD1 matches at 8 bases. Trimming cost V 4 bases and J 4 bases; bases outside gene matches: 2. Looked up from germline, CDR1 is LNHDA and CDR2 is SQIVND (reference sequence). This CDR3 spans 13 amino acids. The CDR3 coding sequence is TGTGCCAGTAGTACCGGACAGGGCTATGGCTACACCTTC. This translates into CASSTGQGYGYTF. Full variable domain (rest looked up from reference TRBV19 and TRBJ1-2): DGGITQSPKYLFRKEGQNVTLSCEQNLNHDAMYWYRQDPGQGLRLIYYSQIVNDFQKGDIAEGYSVSREKKESFPLTVTSAQKNPTAFYLCASSTGQGYGYTFGSGTRLTVV.

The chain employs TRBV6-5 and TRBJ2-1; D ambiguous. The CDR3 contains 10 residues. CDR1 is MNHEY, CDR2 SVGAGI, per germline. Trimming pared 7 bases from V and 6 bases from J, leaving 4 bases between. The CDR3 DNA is TGTGCCAGCATAGGCAATGAGCAGTTCTTC. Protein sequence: CASIGNEQFF.

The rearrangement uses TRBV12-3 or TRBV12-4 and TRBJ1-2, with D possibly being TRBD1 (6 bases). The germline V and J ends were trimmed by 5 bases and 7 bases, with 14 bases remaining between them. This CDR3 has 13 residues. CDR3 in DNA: TGTGCCAGCAGTACCGACAGGAGGTTTGGCTACACCTTC. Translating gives CASSTDRRFGYTF.

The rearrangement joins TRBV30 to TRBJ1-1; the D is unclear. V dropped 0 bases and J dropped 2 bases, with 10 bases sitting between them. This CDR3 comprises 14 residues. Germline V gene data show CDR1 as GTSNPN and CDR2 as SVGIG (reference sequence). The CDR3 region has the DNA TGTGCCTGGAGTGTAAAAAGAATCAACACTGAAGCTTTCTTT. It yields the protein CAWSVKRINTEAFF. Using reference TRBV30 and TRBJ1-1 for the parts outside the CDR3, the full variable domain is SQTIHQWPATLVQPVGSPLSLECTVEGTSNPNLYWYRQAAGRGLQLLFYSVGIGQISSEVPQNLSASRPQDRQFILSSKKLLLSDSGFYLCAWSVKRINTEAFFGQGTRLTVV.

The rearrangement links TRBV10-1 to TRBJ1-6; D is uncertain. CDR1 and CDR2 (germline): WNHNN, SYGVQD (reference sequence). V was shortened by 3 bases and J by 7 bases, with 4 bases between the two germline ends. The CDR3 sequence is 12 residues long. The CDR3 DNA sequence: TGCGCCAGCAGTGACAGCAATTCACCCCTCCACTTT. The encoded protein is CASSDSNSPLHF.

The CDR3 reads CAIRRTGATMNTEAFF. CDR3 sequence (DNA): TGTGCCATCAGGCGGACAGGCGCCACAATGAACACTGAAGCTTTCTTT. The rearrangement links TRBV10-3 to TRBJ1-1, with TRBD1 matching 7 bases. The germline gives CDR1 ENHRY, CDR2 SYGVKD. The CDR3 runs to 16 residues. The V segment lost 6 bases and the J segment 0 bases; nucleotides outside the gene matches: 10.

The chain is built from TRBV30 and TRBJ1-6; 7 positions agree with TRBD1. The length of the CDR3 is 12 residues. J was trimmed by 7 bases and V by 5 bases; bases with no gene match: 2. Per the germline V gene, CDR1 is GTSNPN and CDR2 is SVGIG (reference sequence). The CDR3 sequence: CAWDRVNSPLHF. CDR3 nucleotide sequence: TGTGCCTGGGACAGGGTGAATTCACCCCTCCACTTT.

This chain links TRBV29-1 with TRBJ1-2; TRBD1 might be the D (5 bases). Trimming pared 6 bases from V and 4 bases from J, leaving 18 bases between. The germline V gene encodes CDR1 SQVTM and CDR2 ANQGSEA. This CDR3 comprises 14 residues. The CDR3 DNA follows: TGCAGCGTGTGGGACCCCCAGCTGGTCTATGGCTACACCTTC. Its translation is CSVWDPQLVYGYTF.

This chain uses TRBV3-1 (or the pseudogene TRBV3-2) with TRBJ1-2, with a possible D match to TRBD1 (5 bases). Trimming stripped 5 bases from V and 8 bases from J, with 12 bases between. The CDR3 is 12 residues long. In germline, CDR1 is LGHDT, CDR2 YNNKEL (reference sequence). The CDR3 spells CASSTLPGGYTF. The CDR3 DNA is TGTGCCAGCAGCACACTTCCAGGGGGCTACACCTTC.

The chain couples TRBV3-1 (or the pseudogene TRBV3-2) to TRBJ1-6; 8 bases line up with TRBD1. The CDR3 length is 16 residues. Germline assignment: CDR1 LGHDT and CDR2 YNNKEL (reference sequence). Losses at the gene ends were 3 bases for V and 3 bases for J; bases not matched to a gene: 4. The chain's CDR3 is CASSHSGQVYNSPLHF. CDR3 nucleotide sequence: TGTGCCAGCAGCCACTCGGGACAGGTCTATAATTCACCCCTCCACTTT.

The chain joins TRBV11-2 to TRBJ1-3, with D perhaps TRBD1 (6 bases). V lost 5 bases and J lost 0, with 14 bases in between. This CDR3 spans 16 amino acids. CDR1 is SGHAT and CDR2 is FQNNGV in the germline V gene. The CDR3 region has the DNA TGTGCCAGCAGCGACGGACAGATTATCTCTGGAAACACCATATATTTT. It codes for CASSDGQIISGNTIYF.